The present T cell receptor (beta chain) was sequenced within a study of blood T cell repertoires in COVID-19. For the study at large: The origin of the acute and convalescent COVID-19 samples was the United States, Italy and Spain.

This clone was counted a single time. There are 17 residues in the CDR3. V was cut by 5 bases and J by 5 bases, with 24 bases left in between. CDR1 is SGHTA, CDR2 FQGTGA, per germline. Per the authors' pipeline: Amplifying reference gene primers gave estimates of nucleated cell counts. TCRdb's copy holds only in-frame clones and misses some; the assay was immunoSEQ multiplex PCR. Clone size and V and J calls were adopted from that table, with D and trimming inferred from the DNA. The sample carries 200,000 to 250,000 clones, more than 65% recorded once. The V and J genes are TRBV7-3 and TRBJ2-5, with a possible D match to TRBD1 (6 bases). Sequencing was done on a sample of peripheral blood. The receptor was isolated from a woman in her thirties or forties with active or convalescent COVID-19. The CDR3 DNA follows: TGTGCCAGCAGCCCAAGCCTCCCAGGGGCCCTTGGGGAGACCCAGTACTTC. Protein sequence: CASSPSLPGALGETQYF.